This T cell receptor beta chain came from a study of CD8+CD57+ T cells in acquired aplastic anemia. On the study more broadly: 3.2 ug was the average amount of DNA from sorted CD4+ and CD8+ cells.

TCR beta VDJ and CDR3 profiles were obtained from a genomic DNA template. TCRdb reprocessed the reads via MiXCR and lists one record per CDR3 protein. The data hold more than 150,000 distinct CDR3 sequences, with roughly 50% observed a single time. Study-level findings and limits: Patients did not significantly differ from controls in CD8+ Simpson's diversity. Nearly 30 CD8+ CDR3 sequences were shared between patients and controls.

CDR3 length equals 14 residues. V lost 2 bases, J lost 0 bases, and 5 bases lay in between. Looked up from germline, CDR1 is GTSNPN and CDR2 is SVGIG (reference sequence). Sequenced patients had shown CD8+CD57+ cell expansion by flow cytometry. Severe acquired aplastic anemia was the diagnosis recorded for all patients. In this sample, this clonotype turned up a few times. Antigen specificity is unknown. The rearrangement links TRBV30 to TRBJ1-6, with no clear D. This TCR was recovered from a human donor with aplastic anemia. The sequenced sample consisted of sorted CD4+, CD8+, or CD8+CD57+ T cells (not recorded which) from PBMCs. The DNA of the CDR3 is TGTGCCTGGAGTAAGGGCTCCTATAATTCACCCCTCCACTTT. Protein: CAWSKGSYNSPLHF.